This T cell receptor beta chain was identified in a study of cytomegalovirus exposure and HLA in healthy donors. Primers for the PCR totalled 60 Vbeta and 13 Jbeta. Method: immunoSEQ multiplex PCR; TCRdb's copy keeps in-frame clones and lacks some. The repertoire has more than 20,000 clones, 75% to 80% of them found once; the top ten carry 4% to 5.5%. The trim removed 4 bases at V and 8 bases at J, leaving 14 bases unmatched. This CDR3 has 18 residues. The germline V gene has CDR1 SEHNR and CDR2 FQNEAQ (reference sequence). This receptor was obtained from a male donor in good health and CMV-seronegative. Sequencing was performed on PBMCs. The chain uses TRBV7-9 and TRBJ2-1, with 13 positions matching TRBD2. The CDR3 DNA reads TGTGCCAGCAGCTCGCGAGAGGGACTAGCGGGAATAAGGGATGAGCAGTTCTTC. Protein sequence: CASSSREGLAGIRDEQFF.